This TCR beta chain was profiled in a study of cytomegalovirus exposure and HLA in healthy donors. Overall study results and limits: Both high specificity and high sensitivity reportedly marked the classifier's diagnosis of cytomegalovirus status.

PCR primers comprised 60 Vbeta and 13 Jbeta primers. The protocol was immunoSEQ multiplex PCR, while the TCRdb copy is restricted to in-frame clones and leaves out a portion. The sample yields 140,000 or so clones, about three quarters seen once. As regards this clone: The antigen is undetermined.

Germline CDR1 and CDR2: KGHSH and LQKENI. The length of the CDR3 is 15 residues. Deletions cut 8 bases from V and 5 bases from J, with 20 bases between. This chain connects TRBV18 to TRBJ2-3; weak D call: TRBD1 (6 bases). The TCR comes from a woman aged 30 to 39 in good health and CMV-seronegative. Sequencing used PBMCs. The CDR3 DNA reads TGTGCCAGCACCGAACAGGGTACATCAGTAGATACGCAGTATTTT. Protein product: CASTEQGTSVDTQYF.